This TCR beta chain came from a study of T cell responses to AZD1222 COVID-19 vaccine. Assay: immunoSEQ multiplex PCR; the TCRdb copy retains only in-frame clones and omits some. The sample records about 88,000 clones, approximately 90% being singletons. J lost 3 bases, V lost 9 bases, and 3 bases had no gene match. The CDR3 length is 12 residues. From germline, CDR1 is MDHEN and CDR2 SYDVKM. The origin of this receptor is an adult in good health. This chain links TRBV28 with TRBJ1-1; 8 nucleotides match TRBD1. The material was peripheral blood, obtained on day 0 of AZD1222 vaccination. The CDR3: CASNRGDTEAFF. CDR3 bases: TGTGCCAGTAACAGGGGGGACACTGAAGCTTTCTTT.